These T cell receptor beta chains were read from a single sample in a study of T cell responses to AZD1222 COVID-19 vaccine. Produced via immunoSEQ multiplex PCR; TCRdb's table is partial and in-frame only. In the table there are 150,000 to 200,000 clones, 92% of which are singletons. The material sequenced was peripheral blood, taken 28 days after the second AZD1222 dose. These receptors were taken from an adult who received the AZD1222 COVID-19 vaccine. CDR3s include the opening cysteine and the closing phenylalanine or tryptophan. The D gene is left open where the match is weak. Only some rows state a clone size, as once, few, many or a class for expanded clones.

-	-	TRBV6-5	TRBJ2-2	CASSYWEENTGELFF	TGTGCCAGCAGTTACTGGGAAGAGAACACCGGGGAGCTGTTTTTT
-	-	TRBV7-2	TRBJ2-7	CASTVTTGSYEQYF	TGTGCCAGCACCGTTACGACAGGCTCCTACGAGCAGTACTTC
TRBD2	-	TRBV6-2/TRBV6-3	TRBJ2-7	CASSYGLAGGEQYF	TGTGCCAGCAGTTACGGTCTAGCGGGAGGGGAGCAGTACTTC
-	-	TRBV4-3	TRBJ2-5	CASSQEPGPRETQYF	TGCGCCAGCAGCCAAGAGCCCGGACCCCGGGAGACCCAGTACTTC
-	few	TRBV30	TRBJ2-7	CAWKQSGTGPYEQYF	TGTGCCTGGAAACAAAGCGGGACAGGCCCCTACGAGCAGTACTTC
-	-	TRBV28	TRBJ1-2	CASRTIQWGRWGGYTF	TGTGCCAGCAGGACCATACAATGGGGACGTTGGGGGGGCTACACCTTC
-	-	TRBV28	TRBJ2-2	CASSSRWTGELFF	TGTGCCAGCAGCTCAAGGTGGACCGGGGAGCTGTTTTTT
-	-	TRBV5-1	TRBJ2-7	CARTSEQYF	TGCGCCAGGACGAGCGAGCAGTACTTC
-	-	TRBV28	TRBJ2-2	CASSRPTGRAGELFF	TGTGCCAGCAGCCGGCCGACAGGGAGGGCCGGGGAGCTGTTTTTT
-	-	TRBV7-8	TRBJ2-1	CASSQPGPRTWNEQFF	TGTGCCAGCAGCCAACCGGGACCCCGGACGTGGAATGAGCAGTTCTTC
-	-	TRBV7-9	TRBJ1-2	CASSLGANYGYTF	TGTGCCAGCAGCTTAGGGGCGAACTATGGCTACACCTTC
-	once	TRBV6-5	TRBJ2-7	CASSSHRGNTVYEQYF	TGTGCCAGCAGTTCCCACCGGGGCAATACTGTCTACGAGCAGTACTTC
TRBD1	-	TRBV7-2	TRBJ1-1	CASSFKAGGTEAFF	TGTGCCAGCAGCTTTAAAGCAGGGGGCACTGAAGCTTTCTTT
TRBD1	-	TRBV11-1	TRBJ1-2	CASSLSDRPNYGYTF	TGTGCCAGCAGCTTATCGGACAGGCCTAACTATGGCTACACCTTC
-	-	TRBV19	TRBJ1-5	CASTNWGVGPDNQPQHF	TGTGCCAGTACTAATTGGGGGGTAGGGCCCGACAATCAGCCCCAGCATTTT
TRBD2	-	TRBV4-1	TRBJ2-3	CASRLRPGLATDTQYF	TGCGCCAGCAGACTTAGACCGGGACTAGCCACGGATACGCAGTATTTT
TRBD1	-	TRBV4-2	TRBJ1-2	CASSRGQGASNYGYTF	TGTGCCAGCAGCCGAGGACAGGGGGCTTCTAACTATGGCTACACCTTC
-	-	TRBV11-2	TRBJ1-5	CASSLAAASNQPQHF	TGTGCCAGCAGCTTAGCCGCGGCTAGCAATCAGCCCCAGCATTTT
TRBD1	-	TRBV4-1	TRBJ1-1	CASSHLTGGGTEAFF	TGCGCCAGCAGCCATCTTACAGGGGGGGGCACTGAAGCTTTCTTT
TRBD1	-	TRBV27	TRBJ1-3	CASSGGTAGNTIYF	TGTGCCAGCAGTGGGGGGACAGCCGGAAACACCATATATTTT
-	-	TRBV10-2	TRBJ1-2	CASRRTDGTGTF	TGCGCCAGCAGACGAACGGATGGTACGGGCACCTTC
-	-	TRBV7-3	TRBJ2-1	CASSPTHEQFF	TGTGCCAGCAGCCCCACCCATGAGCAGTTCTTC
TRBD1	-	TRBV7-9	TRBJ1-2	CASSLSGQADTF	TGTGCCAGCAGCTTATCAGGACAGGCAGACACCTTC
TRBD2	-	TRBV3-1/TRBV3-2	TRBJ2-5	CASSPGTSGSQETQYF	TGTGCCAGCAGCCCCGGGACTAGCGGGTCCCAAGAGACCCAGTACTTC
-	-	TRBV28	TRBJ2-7	CASSRRGPSYEQYF	TGTGCCAGCAGCCGACGAGGGCCCTCCTACGAGCAGTACTTC
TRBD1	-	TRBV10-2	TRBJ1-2	CASSDLQGALDGYTF	TGCGCCAGCAGTGACCTACAGGGGGCTTTGGATGGCTACACCTTC
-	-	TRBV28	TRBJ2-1	CASRPEGYNEQFF	TGTGCCAGCAGACCGGAGGGGTACAATGAGCAGTTCTTC
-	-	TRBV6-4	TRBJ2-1	CASSTQRGNEQFF	TGTGCCAGCAGTACGCAACGGGGCAATGAGCAGTTCTTC
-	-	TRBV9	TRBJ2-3	CASSVEARDTQYF	TGTGCCAGCAGCGTAGAGGCCCGGGACACGCAGTATTTT
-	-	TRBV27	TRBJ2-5	CASSSTQTRGETQYF	TGTGCCAGCAGTTCGACTCAGACTAGAGGAGAGACCCAGTACTTC
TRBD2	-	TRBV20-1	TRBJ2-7	CSASSGAGAYEQYF	TGCAGTGCTAGTTCAGGAGCGGGGGCCTACGAGCAGTACTTC
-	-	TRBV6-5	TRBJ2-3	CASSSSTDTQYF	TGTGCCAGCAGTTCCAGCACAGATACGCAGTATTTT
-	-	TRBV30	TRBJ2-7	CAWRPMDYLYEQYF	TGTGCCTGGAGACCTATGGACTACTTATACGAGCAGTACTTC
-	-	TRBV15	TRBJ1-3	CATSSQGAGNTIYF	TGTGCCACCAGCTCACAGGGCGCGGGAAACACCATATATTTT
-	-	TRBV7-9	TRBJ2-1	CASSYPVRTSSYNEQFF	TGTGCCAGCAGCTACCCTGTAAGGACGAGCTCCTACAATGAGCAGTTCTTC
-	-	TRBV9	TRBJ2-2	CASSVDGANTGELFF	TGTGCCAGCAGCGTAGACGGCGCGAACACCGGGGAGCTGTTTTTT
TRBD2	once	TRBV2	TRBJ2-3	CASSETLAGGQKYF	TGTGCCAGCAGTGAAACACTAGCGGGGGGGCAGAAGTATTTT
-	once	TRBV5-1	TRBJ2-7	CASAGSGGQGAHEQYF	TGCGCCAGTGCCGGTTCAGGTGGGCAGGGTGCCCACGAGCAGTACTTC
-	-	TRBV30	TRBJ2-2	CAWSGGSYAGELFF	TGTGCCTGGAGTGGAGGGTCCTACGCCGGGGAGCTGTTTTTT
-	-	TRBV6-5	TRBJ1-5	CATSQGWPQHF	TGTGCCACCTCACAGGGATGGCCCCAGCATTTT
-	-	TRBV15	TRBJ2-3	CATSRVVEDTQYF	TGTGCCACCAGCAGGGTCGTCGAAGATACGCAGTATTTT
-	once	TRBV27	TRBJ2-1	CASSLAGFSYNEQFF	TGTGCCAGCAGTCTTGCCGGGTTCTCCTACAATGAGCAGTTCTTC
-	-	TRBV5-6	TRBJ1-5	CASSLLVKGNNQPQHF	TGTGCCAGCAGCTTGTTGGTCAAGGGAAACAATCAGCCCCAGCATTTT
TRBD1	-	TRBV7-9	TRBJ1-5	CASSPGTGPLYNQPQHF	TGTGCCAGCAGCCCCGGGACAGGACCACTTTACAATCAGCCCCAGCATTTT
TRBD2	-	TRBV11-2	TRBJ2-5	CASSAGLAGVETQYF	TGTGCCAGCAGCGCCGGACTAGCGGGGGTAGAGACCCAGTACTTC
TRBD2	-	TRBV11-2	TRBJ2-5	CASSLAASGRETQYF	TGTGCCAGCAGCTTAGCGGCTAGCGGGAGGGAGACCCAGTACTTC
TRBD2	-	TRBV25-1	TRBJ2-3	CASGEGSTDTQYF	TGTGCCAGCGGGGAGGGGAGCACAGATACGCAGTATTTT
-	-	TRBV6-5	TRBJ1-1	CASSYLPEGTTEAFF	TGTGCCAGCAGTTACTTGCCGGAAGGGACCACTGAAGCTTTCTTT
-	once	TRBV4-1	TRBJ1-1	CASSHSGGRNTEAFF	TGCGCCAGCAGCCACTCCGGCGGAAGGAACACTGAAGCTTTCTTT
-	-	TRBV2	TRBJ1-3	CASRNTGRGNTIYF	TGTGCCAGCAGAAATACAGGGAGGGGAAACACCATATATTTT
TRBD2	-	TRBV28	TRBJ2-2	CASSPGGGAGELFF	TGTGCCAGCAGTCCGGGGGGAGGGGCCGGGGAGCTGTTTTTT
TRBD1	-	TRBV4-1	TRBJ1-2	CASSQDGTGGASYGYTF	TGCGCCAGCAGCCAAGACGGGACAGGGGGCGCAAGCTATGGCTACACCTTC
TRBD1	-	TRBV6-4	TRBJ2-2	CASSRRDRVNTGELFF	TGTGCCAGCAGCCGGAGGGACAGGGTGAACACCGGGGAGCTGTTTTTT
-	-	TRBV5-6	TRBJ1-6	CASSLFRGKNNSPLHF	TGTGCCAGCAGCTTGTTTCGGGGGAAGAATAATTCACCCCTCCACTTT
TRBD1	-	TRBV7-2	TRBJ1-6	CASSLRGQGSSYNSPLHF	TGTGCCAGCAGCTTACGGGGACAGGGGAGCTCCTATAATTCACCCCTCCACTTT
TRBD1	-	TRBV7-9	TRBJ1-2	CASSLGPTGGRGYTF	TGTGCCAGCAGCTTAGGCCCGACAGGGGGTCGGGGCTACACCTTC
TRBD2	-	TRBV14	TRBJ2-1	CASSHTPGTSGRGGYNEQFF	TGTGCCAGCAGCCACACTCCAGGGACTAGCGGGAGGGGGGGCTACAATGAGCAGTTCTTC
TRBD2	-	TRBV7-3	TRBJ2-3	CASSLSVAGGTTDTQYF	TGTGCCAGCAGCTTGAGTGTCGCGGGGGGTACCACAGATACGCAGTATTTT
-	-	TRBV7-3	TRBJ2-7	CASSSGVPYEQYF	TGTGCCAGCAGCTCCGGGGTCCCCTACGAGCAGTACTTC
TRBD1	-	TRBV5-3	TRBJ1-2	CARSLAGTGGDNYGYTF	TGTGCCAGAAGCTTGGCCGGGACAGGGGGCGATAACTATGGCTACACCTTC